The sequence of this T cell receptor (beta chain) was determined in a study of blood T cell repertoires in COVID-19. Whole-study context: Samples of COVID-19 (acute and convalescent) were obtained from the United States, Italy and Spain.

The CDR3 is 14 residues long. Germline V gene sequence: CDR1 SGHDT, CDR2 YYEEEE. Trimming took 0 bases from V and 3 from J, leaving 10 bases between them. Data came from immunoSEQ multiplex PCR; TCRdb stores just in-frame clones and leaves some out. The sample has about 26,000 clones; 80% to 95% are singletons. Sequencing was performed on peripheral blood. The chain carries TRBV5-6 and TRBJ2-7; D not resolved. This clonotype originated in a human donor in a cohort sampled during active COVID-19. The CDR3 here is CASSLGGDFYEQYF. CDR3 nucleotide sequence: TGTGCCAGCAGCTTGGGAGGTGACTTCTACGAGCAGTACTTC.